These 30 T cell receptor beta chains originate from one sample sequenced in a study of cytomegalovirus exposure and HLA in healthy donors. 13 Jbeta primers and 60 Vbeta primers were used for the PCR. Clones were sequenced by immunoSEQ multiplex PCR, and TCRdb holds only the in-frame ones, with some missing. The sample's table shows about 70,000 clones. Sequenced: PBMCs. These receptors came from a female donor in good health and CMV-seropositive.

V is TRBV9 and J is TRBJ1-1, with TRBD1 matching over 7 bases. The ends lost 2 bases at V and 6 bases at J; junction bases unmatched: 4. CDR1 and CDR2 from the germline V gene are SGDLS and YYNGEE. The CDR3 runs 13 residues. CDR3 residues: CASSVGQTSEAFF. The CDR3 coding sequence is TGTGCCAGCAGCGTGGGACAGACCTCTGAAGCTTTCTTT.

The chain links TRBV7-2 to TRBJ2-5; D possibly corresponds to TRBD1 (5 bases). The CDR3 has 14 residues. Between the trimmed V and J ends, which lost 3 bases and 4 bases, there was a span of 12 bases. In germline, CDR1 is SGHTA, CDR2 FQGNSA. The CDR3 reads CASSLTVPPETQYF. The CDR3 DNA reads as TGTGCCAGCAGCTTGACAGTACCCCCAGAGACCCAGTACTTC.

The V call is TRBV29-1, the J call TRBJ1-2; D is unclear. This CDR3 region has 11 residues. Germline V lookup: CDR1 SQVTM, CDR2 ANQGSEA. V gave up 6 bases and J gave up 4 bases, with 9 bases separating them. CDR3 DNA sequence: TGCAGCGTAGAGATCGTCTATGGCTACACCTTC. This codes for CSVEIVYGYTF. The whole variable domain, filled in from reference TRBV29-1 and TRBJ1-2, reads SAVISQKPSRDICQRGTSLTIQCQVDSQVTMMFWYRQQPGQSLTLIATANQGSEATYESGFVIDKFPISRPNLTFSTLTVSNMSPEDSSIYLCSVEIVYGYTFGSGTRLTVV.

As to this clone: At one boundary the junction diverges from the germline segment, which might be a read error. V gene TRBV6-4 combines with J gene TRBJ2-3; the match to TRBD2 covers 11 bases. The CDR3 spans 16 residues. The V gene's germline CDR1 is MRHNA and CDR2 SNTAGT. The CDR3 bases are TGTGCCAGCAGTGACTCGACTAGCGGGGACACAGATAAGCAGTATTTT. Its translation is CASSDSTSGDTDKQYF.

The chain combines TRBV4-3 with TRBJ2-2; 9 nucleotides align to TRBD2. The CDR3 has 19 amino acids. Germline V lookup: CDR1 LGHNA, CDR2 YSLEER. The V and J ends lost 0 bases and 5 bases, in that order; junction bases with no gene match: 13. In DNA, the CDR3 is TGCGCCAGCAGCCAAGATTGGGCTAGCGGGACGTATATAACCGGGGAGCTGTTTTTT. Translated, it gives CASSQDWASGTYITGELFF.

The CDR3 DNA is TGTGCCAGCAGCCGGGCCGGGACAGGGATCTACGAGCAGTACTTC. Translating it yields CASSRAGTGIYEQYF. The gene calls are TRBV7-9 and TRBJ2-7; 9 nucleotides agree with TRBD1. Trimming took 5 bases from V and 3 from J; bases not matched to a gene: 8. CDR3 length equals 15 residues. Germline CDR1 is SEHNR and CDR2 is FQNEAQ (reference sequence).

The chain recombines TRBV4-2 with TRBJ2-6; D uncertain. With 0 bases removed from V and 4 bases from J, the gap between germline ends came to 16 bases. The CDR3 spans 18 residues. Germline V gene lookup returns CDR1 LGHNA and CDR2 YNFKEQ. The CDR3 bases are TGTGCCAGCAGCCAAGATCCAGGAAGCTCTTGGGGGGCCAACGTCCTGACTTTC. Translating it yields CASSQDPGSSWGANVLTF.

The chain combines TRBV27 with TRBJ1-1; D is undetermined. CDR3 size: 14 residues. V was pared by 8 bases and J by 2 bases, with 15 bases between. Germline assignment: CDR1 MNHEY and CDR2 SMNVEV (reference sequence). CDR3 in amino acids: CASRQSGGNTEAFF. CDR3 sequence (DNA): TGTGCCAGCCGCCAGAGTGGCGGAAACACTGAAGCTTTCTTT.

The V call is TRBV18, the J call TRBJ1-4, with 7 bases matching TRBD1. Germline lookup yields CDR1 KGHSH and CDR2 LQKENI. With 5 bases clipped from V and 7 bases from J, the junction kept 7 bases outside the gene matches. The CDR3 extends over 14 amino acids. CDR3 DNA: TGTGCCAGCTCAGAGGGGGCGCGGAGTGAAAAACTGTTTTTT. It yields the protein CASSEGARSEKLFF. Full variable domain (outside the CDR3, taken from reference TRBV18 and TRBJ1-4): NAGVMQNPRHLVRRRGQEARLRCSPMKGHSHVYWYRQLPEEGLKFMVYLQKENIIDESGMPKERFSAEFPKEGPSILRIQQVVRGDSAAYFCASSEGARSEKLFFGSGTQLSVL.

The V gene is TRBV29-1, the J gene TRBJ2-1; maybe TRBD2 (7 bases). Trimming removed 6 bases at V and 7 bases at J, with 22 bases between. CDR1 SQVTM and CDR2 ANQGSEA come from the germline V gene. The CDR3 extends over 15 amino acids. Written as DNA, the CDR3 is TGCAGCGTCACCTGGTGGGGGGGGCAGTGGAATGAGCAGTTCTTC. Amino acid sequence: CSVTWWGGQWNEQFF.

CDR3 sequence: CASSDDYRTGVGEKLFF. The DNA of the CDR3 is TGTGCCAGCAGTGACGACTACCGGACAGGGGTGGGTGAAAAACTGTTTTTT. V and J are TRBV6-1 and TRBJ1-4; 9 bases fit TRBD1. Germline V lookup: CDR1 MNHNS, CDR2 SASEGT. This CDR3 comprises 17 residues. V was clipped by 3 bases and J by 7 bases; unmatched bases: 12.

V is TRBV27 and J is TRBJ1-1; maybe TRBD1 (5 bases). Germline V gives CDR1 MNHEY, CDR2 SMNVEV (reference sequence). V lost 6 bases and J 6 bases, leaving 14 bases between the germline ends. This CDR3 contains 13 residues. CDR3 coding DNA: TGTGCCAGCAGAGAAGGGGAATGGTCTGAAGCTTTCTTT. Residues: CASREGEWSEAFF.

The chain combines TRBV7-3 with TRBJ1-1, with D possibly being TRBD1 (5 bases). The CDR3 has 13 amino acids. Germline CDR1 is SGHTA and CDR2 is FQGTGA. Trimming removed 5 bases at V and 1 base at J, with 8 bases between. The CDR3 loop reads CASSGRGNTEAFF. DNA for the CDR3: TGTGCCAGCAGCGGAAGGGGGAACACTGAAGCTTTCTTT.

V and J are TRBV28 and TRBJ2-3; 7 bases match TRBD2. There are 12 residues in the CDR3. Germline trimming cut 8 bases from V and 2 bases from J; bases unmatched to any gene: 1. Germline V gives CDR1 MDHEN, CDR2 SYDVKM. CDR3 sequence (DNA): TGTGCCAGCGGGGGGGTCACAGATACGCAGTATTTT. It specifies CASGGVTDTQYF.

The CDR3 DNA follows: TGTGCCAGTAGTATGCCGGGACAGGGGGACACCGGGGAGCTGTTTTTT. It is translated as CASSMPGQGDTGELFF. This chain connects TRBV19 to TRBJ2-2; 11 nucleotides line up with TRBD1. The germline gives CDR1 LNHDA, CDR2 SQIVND (reference sequence). CDR3 length equals 16 residues. J gave up 3 bases and V 3 bases, and 3 bases lay outside the gene matches.

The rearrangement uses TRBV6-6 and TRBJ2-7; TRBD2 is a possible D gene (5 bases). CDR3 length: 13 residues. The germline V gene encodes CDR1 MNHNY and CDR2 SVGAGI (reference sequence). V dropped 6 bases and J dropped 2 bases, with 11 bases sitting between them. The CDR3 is CASSQDWTYEQYF. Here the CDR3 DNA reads TGTGCCAGCAGCCAGGACTGGACCTACGAGCAGTACTTC.

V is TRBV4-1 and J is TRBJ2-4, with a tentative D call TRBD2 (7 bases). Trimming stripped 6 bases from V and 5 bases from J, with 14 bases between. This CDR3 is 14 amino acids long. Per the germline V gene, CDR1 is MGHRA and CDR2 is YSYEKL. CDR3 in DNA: TGCGCCAGCAGGTCCGGGGAGGGGGAAAACATTCAGTACTTC. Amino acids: CASRSGEGENIQYF.

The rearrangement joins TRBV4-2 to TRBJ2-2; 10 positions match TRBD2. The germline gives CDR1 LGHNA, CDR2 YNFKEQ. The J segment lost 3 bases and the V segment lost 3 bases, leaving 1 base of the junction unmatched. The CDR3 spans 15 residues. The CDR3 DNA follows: TGTGCCAGCAGCCATGGGACTAGCGACACCGGGGAGCTGTTTTTT. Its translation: CASSHGTSDTGELFF.

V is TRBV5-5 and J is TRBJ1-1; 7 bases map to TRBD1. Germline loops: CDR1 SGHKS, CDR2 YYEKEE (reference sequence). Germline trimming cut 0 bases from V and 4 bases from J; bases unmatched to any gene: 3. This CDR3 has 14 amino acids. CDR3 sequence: CASSLEGGGTEAFF. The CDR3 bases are TGTGCCAGCAGCTTGGAAGGGGGCGGCACTGAAGCTTTCTTT.

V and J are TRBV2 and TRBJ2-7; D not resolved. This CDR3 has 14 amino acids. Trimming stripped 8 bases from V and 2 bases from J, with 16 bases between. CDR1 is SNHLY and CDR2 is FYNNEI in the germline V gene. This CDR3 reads CASSSPRATYEQYF. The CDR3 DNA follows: TGTGCCAGCTCCTCCCCCCGCGCGACCTACGAGCAGTACTTC.

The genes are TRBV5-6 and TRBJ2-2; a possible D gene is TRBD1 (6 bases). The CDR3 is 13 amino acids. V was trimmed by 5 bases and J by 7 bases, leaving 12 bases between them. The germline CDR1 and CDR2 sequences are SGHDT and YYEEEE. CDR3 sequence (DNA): TGTGCCAGCAGTCCTAGGGGGAACGGGGAGCTGTTTTTT. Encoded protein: CASSPRGNGELFF. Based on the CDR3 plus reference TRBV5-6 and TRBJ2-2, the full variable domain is DAGVTQSPTHLIKTRGQQVTLRCSPKSGHDTVSWYQQALGQGPQFIFQYYEEEERQRGNFPDRFSGHQFPNYSSELNVNALLLGDSALYLCASSPRGNGELFFGEGSRLTVL.

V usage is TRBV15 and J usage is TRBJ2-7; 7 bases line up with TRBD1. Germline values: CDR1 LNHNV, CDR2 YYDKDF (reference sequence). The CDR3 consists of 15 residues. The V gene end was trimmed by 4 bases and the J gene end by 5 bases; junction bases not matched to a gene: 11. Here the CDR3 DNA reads TGTGCCACCAGCACCGGGACAGAGCAAAGGGACGAGCAGTACTTC. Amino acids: CATSTGTEQRDEQYF. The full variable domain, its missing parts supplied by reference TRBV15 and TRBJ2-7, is DAMVIQNPRYQVTQFGKPVTLSCSQTLNHNVMYWYQQKSSQAPKLLFHYYDKDFNNEADTPDNFQSRRPNTSFCFLDIRSPGLGDTAMYLCATSTGTEQRDEQYFGPGTRLTVT.

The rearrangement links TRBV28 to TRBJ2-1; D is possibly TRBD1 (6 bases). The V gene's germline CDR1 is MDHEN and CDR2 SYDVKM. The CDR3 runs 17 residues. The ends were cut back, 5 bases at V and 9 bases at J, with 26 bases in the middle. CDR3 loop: CASSPRPGTRVLSEQFF. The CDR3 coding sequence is TGTGCCAGCAGTCCGAGGCCGGGGACAAGGGTCCTTAGTGAGCAGTTCTTC.

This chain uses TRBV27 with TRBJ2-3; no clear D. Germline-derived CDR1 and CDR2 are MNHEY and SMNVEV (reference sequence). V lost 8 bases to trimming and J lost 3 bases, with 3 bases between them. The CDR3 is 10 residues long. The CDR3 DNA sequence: TGTGCCAGCCAAACAGATACGCAGTATTTT. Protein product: CASQTDTQYF.

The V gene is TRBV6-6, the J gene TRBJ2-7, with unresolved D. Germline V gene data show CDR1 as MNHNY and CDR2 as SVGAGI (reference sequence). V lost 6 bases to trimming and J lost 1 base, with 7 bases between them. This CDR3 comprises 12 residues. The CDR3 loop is CASSQASYEQYF. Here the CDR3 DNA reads TGTGCCAGCAGCCAGGCATCCTACGAGCAGTACTTC.

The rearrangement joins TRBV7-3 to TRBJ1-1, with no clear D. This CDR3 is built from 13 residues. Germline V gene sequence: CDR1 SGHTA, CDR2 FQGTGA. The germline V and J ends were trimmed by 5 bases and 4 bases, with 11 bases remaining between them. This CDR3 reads CASSPRGGTEAFF. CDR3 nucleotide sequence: TGTGCCAGCAGCCCCCGGGGTGGCACTGAAGCTTTCTTT. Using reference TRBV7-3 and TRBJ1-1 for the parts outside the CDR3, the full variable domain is GAGVSQTPSNKVTEKGKYVELRCDPISGHTALYWYRQSLGQGPEFLIYFQGTGAADDSGLPNDRFFAVRPEGSVSTLKIQRTERGDSAVYLCASSPRGGTEAFFGQGTRLTVV.

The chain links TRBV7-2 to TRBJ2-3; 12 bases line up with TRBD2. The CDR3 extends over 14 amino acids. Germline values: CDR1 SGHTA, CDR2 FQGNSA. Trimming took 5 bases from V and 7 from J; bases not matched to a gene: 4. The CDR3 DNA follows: TGTGCCAGCAGCCAGACTAGCGGGAGTAATACGCAGTATTTT. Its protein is CASSQTSGSNTQYF.

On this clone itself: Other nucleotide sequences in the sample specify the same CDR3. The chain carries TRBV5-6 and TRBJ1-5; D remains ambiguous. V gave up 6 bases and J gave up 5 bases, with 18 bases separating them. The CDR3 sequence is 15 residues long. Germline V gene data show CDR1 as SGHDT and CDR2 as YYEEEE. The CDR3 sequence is CASTSGRDWHQPQHF. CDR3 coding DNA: TGTGCCAGCACCTCTGGGAGGGATTGGCATCAGCCCCAGCATTTT. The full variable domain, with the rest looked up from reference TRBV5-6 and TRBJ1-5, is DAGVTQSPTHLIKTRGQQVTLRCSPKSGHDTVSWYQQALGQGPQFIFQYYEEEERQRGNFPDRFSGHQFPNYSSELNVNALLLGDSALYLCASTSGRDWHQPQHFGDGTRLSIL.

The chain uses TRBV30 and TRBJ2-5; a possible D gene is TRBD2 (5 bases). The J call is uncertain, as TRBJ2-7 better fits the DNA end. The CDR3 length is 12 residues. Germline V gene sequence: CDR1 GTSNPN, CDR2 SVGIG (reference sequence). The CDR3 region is CAWTGLSYEQYF. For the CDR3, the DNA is TGTGCCTGGACGGGGTTGTCCTACGAGCAGTACTTC.

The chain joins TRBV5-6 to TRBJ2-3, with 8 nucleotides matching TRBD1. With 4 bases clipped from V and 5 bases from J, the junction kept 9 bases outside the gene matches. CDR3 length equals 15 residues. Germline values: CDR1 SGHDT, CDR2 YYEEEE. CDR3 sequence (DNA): TGTGCCAGCAGCCTCAGGGGGCCTGGGGGAGATACGCAGTATTTT. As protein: CASSLRGPGGDTQYF.